Described below is a single T cell receptor beta chain sequence and its context. Its antigen is not identified. Libraries were prepared by immunoSEQ multiplex PCR; TCRdb keeps only in-frame clonotypes and omits some of them. The sample lists 100,000 or so clones, roughly 88% seen once, with more than 5.5% in the top ten. The germline V gene encodes CDR1 SGHTA and CDR2 FQGTGA. The CDR3 has 13 amino acids. V gave up 3 bases and J gave up 0 bases, with 5 bases separating them. These data come from a study of identifying expanded T cells in peripheral blood. Findings of the study overall: Technical replicates showed around 1.2 changed clones; two weeks 15 to 20; four weeks 19. Variance in clone template counts between approximately 2-week samples significantly increased with total template count across all healthy donors.

Collection occurred without any documented infections or immune events in donors. The chain is built from TRBV7-3 and TRBJ2-5; D unclear. The material sequenced was blood. This TCR was sampled from a person aged 18 to 75 in good health. This CDR3 is CASSFGYQETQYF. CDR3 sequence (DNA): TGTGCCAGCAGCTTCGGGTACCAAGAGACCCAGTACTTC.